The next 30 T cell receptor beta chains were all read from a single sample in a study of breast tumors, draining lymph nodes, adjacent tissues. TCRdb passed the multiplex PCR reads through MiXCR, listing each CDR3 protein once. The sample lists hundreds of thousands of distinct CDR3 sequences; 32% were seen once. Axillary draining lymph nodes of breast cancer patients supplied the node samples. Sequencing was carried out using axillary lymph node tissue. The receptors stem from a female donor with breast cancer. Some clones in this sample may be carry-over from other donors' samples.

This clonotype was seen a few times. V gene TRBV11-3 combines with J gene TRBJ1-1, with 8 bases fitting TRBD1. The CDR3 runs to 14 residues. Germline loops: CDR1 SGHNT, CDR2 YENEEA. After removal of 1 base from V and 4 bases from J, the junction contained 2 bases not matched to a gene. CDR3 bases: TGTGCCAGCAGCTTAGTTACAGGGGGCACTGAAGCTTTCTTT. This gives the protein CASSLVTGGTEAFF.

This clonotype was counted a single time. The junction and the germline gene differ at one end; a read error may be behind it. J is TRBJ1-2 and V is TRBV19; D gene unclear. Germline V gene data show CDR1 as LNHDA and CDR2 as SQIVND (reference sequence). This CDR3 is built from 14 residues. The CDR3 here is CASSVEGQKYGYTF. In DNA, the CDR3 is TGTGCCAGTAGTGTAGAAGGGCAGAAATACGGCTACACCTTC. Complete variable domain (other parts from reference TRBV19 and TRBJ1-2): DGGITQSPKYLFRKEGQNVTLSCEQNLNHDAMYWYRQDPGQGLRLIYYSQIVNDFQKGDIAEGYSVSREKKESFPLTVTSAQKNPTAFYLCASSVEGQKYGYTFGSGTRLTVV.

This clonotype turned up a few times. The CDR3 sequence is CASSHASHYGYTF. Here the CDR3 DNA reads TGTGCCAGCAGTCACGCGAGTCATTATGGCTACACCTTC. V is TRBV6-2 or TRBV6-3 and J is TRBJ1-2, with D uncertain. The V end lost 5 bases, the J end lost 5 bases, and 12 bases lay between the germline ends. In germline, CDR1 is MNHEY, CDR2 SVGEGT. The CDR3 consists of 13 residues.

This clonotype showed up many times. This chain connects TRBV6-4 to TRBJ2-1; either TRBD1 or TRBD2 may fit D (5 bases each). The V end was cut by 2 bases, the J end by 7 bases, with 9 bases between. The CDR3 covers 13 residues. Germline lookup yields CDR1 MRHNA and CDR2 SNTAGT. DNA for the CDR3: TGTGCCAGCAGTGACAGAGAGGGGAATGAGCAGTTCTTC. Its protein product is CASSDREGNEQFF.

This clonotype was recorded at least ten times. V gene TRBV5-6 combines with J gene TRBJ1-2; TRBD1 might be the D (6 bases). Germline V lookup: CDR1 SGHDT, CDR2 YYEEEE. The CDR3 extends over 13 amino acids. V shed 1 base and J shed 7 bases, with 11 bases lying between them. CDR3 bases: TGTGCCAGCAGCTTGCCGGGGGCGGGTGGCTACACCTTC. Protein sequence: CASSLPGAGGYTF.

The V gene is TRBV10-3, the J gene TRBJ1-2; no firm D call. Germline V CDR1 and CDR2: ENHRY, SYGVKD. The V end was cut by 10 bases, the J end by 2 bases, with 17 bases between. The CDR3 runs to 14 residues. The CDR3 reads CASRRACSNYGYTF. The CDR3 DNA follows: TGTGCCAGCCGAAGAGCCTGCTCCAACTATGGCTACACCTTC.

The table lists this clonotype with a count of one. This chain uses TRBV11-2 with TRBJ2-3; the D gene is possibly TRBD2 (6 bases). The CDR3 is made up of 16 amino acids. Trimming took 2 bases from V and 1 from J, leaving 13 bases between them. Germline V gives CDR1 SGHAT, CDR2 FQNNGV. The CDR3 DNA reads as TGTGCCAGCAGCTTAAGGGCGGGACTTCGCACAGATACGCAGTATTTT. Residues: CASSLRAGLRTDTQYF. Using reference TRBV11-2 and TRBJ2-3 for the parts outside the CDR3, the full variable domain is EAGVAQSPRYKIIEKRQSVAFWCNPISGHATLYWYQQILGQGPKLLIQFQNNGVVDDSQLPKDRFSAERLKGVDSTLKIQPAKLEDSAVYLCASSLRAGLRTDTQYFGPGTRLTVL.

On this clonotype itself: At one end the junction does not follow the germline gene, possibly because of a read error. V and J are TRBV10-3 and TRBJ2-6; 10 nucleotides align to TRBD1. The germline CDR1 and CDR2 sequences are ENHRY and SYGVKD. This CDR3 is built from 13 residues. The CDR3 DNA sequence: TGTGCCATCAGTGGGGACAGGGGACTTACTGAAGCTTTC. It translates to CAISGDRGLTEAF.

This clonotype was recorded many times. V and J are TRBV20-1 and TRBJ2-5; perhaps TRBD2 as D (7 bases). Germline V gives CDR1 DFQATT, CDR2 SNEGSKA (reference sequence). This CDR3 spans 16 amino acids. Trimming took off 5 bases at V and 0 bases at J, with 19 bases between the two ends. Written as DNA, the CDR3 is TGCAGTGCTGAGAGGGGGGGGGGAGTCTACCAAGAGACCCAGTACTTC. Its protein product is CSAERGGGVYQETQYF.

This clonotype was detected ten times or more. The CDR3 loop is CASSVAGGLVTF. CDR3 nucleotides: TGTGCCAGCTCCGTGGCAGGCGGACTGGTCACCTTC. This rearrangement joins TRBV19 to TRBJ1-2; unclear D gene. CDR3 size: 12 residues. CDR1 is LNHDA, CDR2 SQIVND, per germline (reference sequence). V was trimmed by 9 bases and J by 13 bases, leaving 21 bases between them.

Turning to this clonotype: A much larger clone differs by one base, so this may be a read error. No conserved phenylalanine or tryptophan is present at the end of the CDR3, so a read error is the likely explanation. The V and J genes are TRBV19 and TRBJ1-2; possibly TRBD1 for D (5 bases). The V end lost 6 bases, the J end lost 8 bases, and 25 bases lay between the germline ends. Germline V lookup: CDR1 LNHDA, CDR2 SQIVND (reference sequence). The CDR3 sequence is 16 residues long. The CDR3 DNA sequence: TGTGCCAGTAGACTGTCGGCCGCCGGGACGCCCGGCGGCTACACCTCC. The encoded protein is CASRLSAAGTPGGYTS.

This clonotype has at least ten counts. The V and J genes are TRBV5-1 and TRBJ2-2; D gene ambiguous. Germline assignment: CDR1 SGHRS and CDR2 YFSETQ. This CDR3 has 14 amino acids. With 7 bases removed from V and 0 bases from J, the gap between germline ends came to 10 bases. This chain's CDR3 is CASRVDPNTGELFF. CDR3 DNA: TGCGCCAGCCGGGTGGATCCGAACACCGGGGAGCTGTTTTTT.

The gene calls are TRBV24-1 and TRBJ2-3; no firm D call. Per the germline V gene, CDR1 is KGHDR and CDR2 is SFDVKD. This CDR3 is 15 amino acids long. The V end was cut by 2 bases, the J end by 11 bases, with 19 bases between. The CDR3 loop is CATSDSKRSYNEQYF. The CDR3 coding sequence is TGTGCCACCAGTGATTCAAAGCGCTCCTACAATGAGCAGTATTTT.

The CDR3 reads CASSRRGPETQYF. The CDR3 coding sequence is TGTGCCAGCAGCCGGAGAGGGCCAGAGACCCAGTACTTC. The genes are TRBV5-6 and TRBJ2-5, with D tentatively TRBD2 (5 bases). The CDR3 is made up of 13 amino acids. The V gene lost 4 bases and the J gene lost 4 bases, with 11 bases spanning the gap. Germline V gene data show CDR1 as SGHDT and CDR2 as YYEEEE.

This clonotype appeared many times. The V gene is TRBV5-1, the J gene TRBJ1-2; D is ambiguous. Trimming shortened V by 4 bases and J by 7 bases, and 11 bases separated the two germline ends. The CDR3 extends over 12 amino acids. Per germline, CDR1 SGHRS and CDR2 YFSETQ. CDR3 DNA: TGCGCCAGCAGCCCGGAGGGTGGTGGCTACACCTTC. Translated: CASSPEGGGYTF.

This clonotype was detected many times. The genes are TRBV5-1 and TRBJ2-1; perhaps TRBD2 as D (5 bases). Germline loops: CDR1 SGHRS, CDR2 YFSETQ. The CDR3 totals 13 residues. Deletions cut 0 bases from V and 6 bases from J, with 7 bases between. CDR3 nucleotides: TGCGCCAGCAGCTTGGGACTAATCAATGAGCAGTTCTTC. Residues: CASSLGLINEQFF.

The table lists this clonotype with many counts. The chain uses TRBV19 and TRBJ2-5; D remains unclear. The V and J ends lost 4 bases and 4 bases respectively, with 10 bases between them. Per germline, CDR1 LNHDA and CDR2 SQIVND (reference sequence). This CDR3 spans 13 amino acids. CDR3 bases: TGTGCCAGTAGTACCAGGTTGGGAGAGACCCAGTACTTC. Translating gives CASSTRLGETQYF.

This clonotype was counted ten times or more. This chain uses TRBV28 with TRBJ1-2; perhaps TRBD1 as D (6 bases). Germline V gene sequence: CDR1 MDHEN, CDR2 SYDVKM. V was pared by 6 bases and J by 0 bases, with 11 bases between. The CDR3 runs to 14 residues. CDR3 sequence reads: CASRHDRSNYGYTF. The CDR3, as DNA: TGTGCCAGCAGACACGACAGGTCTAACTATGGCTACACCTTC.

In this sample, this clonotype turned up many times. V usage is TRBV4-3 and J usage is TRBJ2-1; 9 bases map to TRBD2. Trimming removed 0 bases from V and 4 bases from J; junction bases left unmatched: 13. Germline V gene sequence: CDR1 LGHNA, CDR2 YSLEER. CDR3 size: 19 residues. The CDR3 nucleotides read TGCGCCAGCAGCCAAGATCTCTTTCCCGGGACTAGCCTGTACAATGAGCAGTTCTTC. Encoded protein: CASSQDLFPGTSLYNEQFF.

Here the CDR3 reads CASGVLAGGPPFF. The CDR3 DNA follows: TGTGCCAGCGGGGTACTAGCGGGAGGACCGCCGTTCTTC. The chain links TRBV6-2 or TRBV6-3 to TRBJ2-1, with 12 positions matching TRBD2. After removal of 8 bases from V and 15 bases from J, the junction contained 11 bases not matched to a gene. CDR1 is MNHEY, CDR2 SVGEGT, per germline. The CDR3 is 13 amino acids.

The chain couples TRBV19 to TRBJ2-3, with D possibly matching TRBD1 (6 bases). V shed 8 bases and J shed 11 bases, with 20 bases lying between them. The CDR3 is made up of 13 amino acids. Germline assignment: CDR1 LNHDA and CDR2 SQIVND (reference sequence). CDR3 coding DNA: TGTGCCAGTGCCCCGGCAGGGGATAATGAGCAGTATTTT. It translates to CASAPAGDNEQYF.

Notes on this clonotype: A junction boundary mismatches the germline segment, possibly from a read error. The CDR3 bases are TGTGCCAGCAGCGTAGGTCCTTCCGAAGAGACCCAGTCCTTC. Protein product: CASSVGPSEETQSF. V usage is TRBV9 and J usage is TRBJ2-5, with no clear D. The CDR3 length is 14 residues. CDR1 is SGDLS, CDR2 YYNGEE, per germline.

This clonotype was observed at least ten times. This chain connects TRBV19 to TRBJ2-5, with D unresolved. Germline V gene lookup returns CDR1 LNHDA and CDR2 SQIVND (reference sequence). The V and J ends lost 3 bases and 4 bases respectively, with 12 bases between them. The CDR3 covers 14 residues. The DNA for the CDR3 is TGTGCCAGTAGTATGTGCCGGAAAGCAGAGACCCAGTACTTC. Translation gives CASSMCRKAETQYF. Full variable domain (remainder filled in from reference TRBV19 and TRBJ2-5): DGGITQSPKYLFRKEGQNVTLSCEQNLNHDAMYWYRQDPGQGLRLIYYSQIVNDFQKGDIAEGYSVSREKKESFPLTVTSAQKNPTAFYLCASSMCRKAETQYFGPGTRLLVL.

This clonotype was recorded many times. The chain carries TRBV20-1 and TRBJ1-5, with TRBD1 as a possible D gene (6 bases). Germline V gene data show CDR1 as DFQATT and CDR2 as SNEGSKA (reference sequence). The CDR3 is made up of 14 amino acids. V lost 6 bases and J lost 6, with 18 bases in between. CDR3 DNA sequence: TGCAGTGCAGGTGTCCGGGGGGCGGGTCAGCCCCAGCATTTT. Protein sequence: CSAGVRGAGQPQHF.

This clonotype was observed at least ten times. The chain recombines TRBV12-3 or TRBV12-4 with TRBJ1-3; D unresolved. Trimming removed 8 bases at V and 5 bases at J, with 16 bases between. The length of the CDR3 is 14 residues. CDR3 loop: CASGSAEGRNTIYF. The CDR3 DNA is TGTGCCAGCGGATCGGCCGAAGGAAGAAACACCATATATTTT.

This clonotype showed up many times. This rearrangement joins TRBV11-2 to TRBJ1-5, with D tentatively TRBD1 (5 bases). The CDR3 contains 13 residues. Per the germline V gene, CDR1 is SGHAT and CDR2 is FQNNGV. V lost 1 base, J lost 7 bases, and 8 bases lay in between. The CDR3: CASSLAGGQPQHF. In DNA, the CDR3 is TGTGCCAGCAGCTTAGCTGGGGGGCAGCCCCAGCATTTT.

This clonotype showed up many times. The chain combines TRBV6-6 with TRBJ2-7; 10 positions match TRBD2. This CDR3 is built from 16 residues. The junction had 14 bases not matched to a gene; V was cut back by 7 bases and J by 5 bases. Germline lookup yields CDR1 MNHNY and CDR2 SVGAGI (reference sequence). DNA for the CDR3: TGTGCCAGCACCCGCGGGCTAGCGGGAGTAATCGACGAGCAGTACTTC. It translates to CASTRGLAGVIDEQYF.

This clonotype occurred many times. The V and J genes are TRBV19 and TRBJ2-1; D is unclear. This CDR3 is built from 14 residues. CDR1 and CDR2 from the germline V gene are LNHDA and SQIVND (reference sequence). Trimming removed 6 bases from V and 1 base from J, with 10 bases in between. The CDR3 DNA is TGTGCCAGTAGAGTGGCTGGTTCCTACAATGAGCAGTTCTTC. Translating it yields CASRVAGSYNEQFF. The full variable domain, in which reference TRBV19 and TRBJ2-1 provide the parts outside the CDR3, is DGGITQSPKYLFRKEGQNVTLSCEQNLNHDAMYWYRQDPGQGLRLIYYSQIVNDFQKGDIAEGYSVSREKKESFPLTVTSAQKNPTAFYLCASRVAGSYNEQFFGPGTRLTVL.

This clonotype was counted ten times or more. The genes are TRBV20-1 and TRBJ2-1; 7 nucleotides agree with TRBD2. Trimming at V came to 0 bases and at J to 4 bases, leaving 6 bases not matched to a gene. CDR3 length equals 15 residues. Per the germline V gene, CDR1 is DFQATT and CDR2 is SNEGSKA (reference sequence). CDR3 sequence: CSARDPGGSYNEQFF. CDR3 nucleotides: TGCAGTGCTAGAGATCCGGGCGGGAGTTACAATGAGCAGTTCTTC.

V usage is TRBV5-8 and J usage is TRBJ1-2; possible D gene TRBD1, 6 bases. V lost 4 bases and J 4 bases, leaving 20 bases between the germline ends. The CDR3 is made up of 16 amino acids. Germline V gene lookup returns CDR1 SGHTS and CDR2 YDEGEE. In DNA form, the CDR3 reads TGTGCCAGCAGCGTGGAATCGACAGGCCCCGTCTATGGCTACACCTTC. It translates to CASSVESTGPVYGYTF. The entire variable domain, with the rest obtained from reference TRBV5-8 and TRBJ1-2, is as follows: EAGVTQSPTHLIKTRGQQATLRCSPISGHTSVYWYQQALGLGLQFLLWYDEGEERNRGNFPPRFSGRQFPNYSSELNVNALELEDSALYLCASSVESTGPVYGYTFGSGTRLTVV.